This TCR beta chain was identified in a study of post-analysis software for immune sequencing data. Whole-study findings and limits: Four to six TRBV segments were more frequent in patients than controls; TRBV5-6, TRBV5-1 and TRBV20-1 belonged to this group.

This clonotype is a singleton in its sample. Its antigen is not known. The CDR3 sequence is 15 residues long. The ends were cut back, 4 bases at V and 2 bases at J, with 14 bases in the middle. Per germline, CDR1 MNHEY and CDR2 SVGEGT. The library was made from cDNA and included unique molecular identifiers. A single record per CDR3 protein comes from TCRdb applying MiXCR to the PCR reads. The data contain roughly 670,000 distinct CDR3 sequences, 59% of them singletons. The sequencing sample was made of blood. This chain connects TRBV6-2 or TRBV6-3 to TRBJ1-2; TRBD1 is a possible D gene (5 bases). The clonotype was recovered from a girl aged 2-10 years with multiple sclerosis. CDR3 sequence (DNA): TGTGCCAGCAGTTCCCACAGGTCGAGCAACTATGGCTACACCTTC. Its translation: CASSSHRSSNYGYTF.